Sequencing of this T cell receptor (beta chain) was carried out in a study of molecular identifiers for immune sequencing clone quantification. Study context: Five aliquots were made in replicates from the RNA of roughly 21,000 or 96,000 naive CD8 cells, and four were sequenced.

The germline V gene encodes CDR1 LNHDA and CDR2 SQIVND (reference sequence). Trimming cost V 5 bases and J 3 bases, with 14 bases left between them. CDR3 length: 14 residues. TCRdb used MiXCR to reprocess the PCR reads, holding one entry per CDR3 protein. Here the sample spans about 65,000 distinct CDR3 sequences, under 20% being singletons. Findings and caveats of the study: Clones that exceeded 20 RNA copies held over 98% of effector molecules, yet under 1% in naive cells.

This clonotype was counted at least ten times. Its cognate antigen is unknown. The chain couples TRBV19 to TRBJ2-7; D remains unclear. This clonotype was sampled from a human donor in good health. Some libraries in this study had Jurkat cell RNA spiked in. Sequencing was performed on naive CD8+ T cells from blood, with Jurkat cell RNA spiked in. Subset in this sample: FACS-sorted CD8+CD4-CCR7+CD45RA+ naive T cells. The CDR3 coding sequence is TGTGCCAGTAGTGCTGGGTCGATGCACTACGAGCAGTACTTC. This encodes CASSAGSMHYEQYF.